Below, 23 T cell receptor beta chains from the same sample are listed, as sequenced in a study of T cells after posttransplantation cyclophosphamide. The data were produced by immunoSEQ multiplex PCR, yet TCRdb's version contains in-frame clones alone and is incomplete. The data contain some 9,000 clones, 98% of them seen just once; the ten biggest clones take up 0.27%. The sample was naive CD8+ T cells sorted from PBMCs. These receptors all stem from a man aged 50 to 59 in good health, CMV-negative, and a related stem cell transplant donor.

The rearrangement links TRBV10-1 to TRBJ2-5; 8 bases map to TRBD2. Germline loops: CDR1 WNHNN, CDR2 SYGVQD (reference sequence). Unmatched junction bases numbered 6, after V lost 0 bases and J lost 3 bases. CDR3 size: 16 residues. CDR3 sequence: CASSESIRGGKETQYF. The CDR3 nucleotides read TGCGCCAGCAGTGAGTCGATTCGGGGGGGAAAAGAGACCCAGTACTTC.

The chain carries TRBV9 and TRBJ2-3; 7 nucleotides agree with TRBD2. V lost 2 bases and J lost 4; bases outside the gene matches: 4. The germline CDR1 and CDR2 sequences are SGDLS and YYNGEE. This CDR3 contains 14 residues. Here the CDR3 DNA reads TGTGCCAGCAGCGTTTCGGGGGGTTCAGATACGCAGTATTTT. Encoded protein: CASSVSGGSDTQYF.

The chain couples TRBV27 to TRBJ1-2; 7 nucleotides line up with TRBD1. The V and J ends lost 3 bases and 11 bases, in that order; junction bases with no gene match: 6. Germline CDR1 reads MNHEY; CDR2 reads SMNVEV (reference sequence). The CDR3 totals 12 residues. The CDR3 DNA sequence: TGTGCCAGCAGTTTGCCAGGGGGTTTGTACACCTTC. This gives the protein CASSLPGGLYTF.

The chain recombines TRBV6-1 with TRBJ2-3, with 11 bases matching TRBD2. V shed 2 bases, J shed 2 bases, and the junction held 6 bases outside the gene matches. The CDR3 sequence is 17 residues long. CDR1 is MNHNS, CDR2 SASEGT, per germline. The CDR3: CASSEWGTSGLTDTQYF. Written as DNA, the CDR3 is TGTGCCAGCAGTGAATGGGGGACTAGCGGACTCACAGATACGCAGTATTTT.

The rearrangement uses TRBV27 and TRBJ1-1; 8 nucleotides align to TRBD1. The CDR3 is made up of 14 amino acids. With 7 bases clipped from V and 5 bases from J, the junction kept 9 bases outside the gene matches. Germline values: CDR1 MNHEY, CDR2 SMNVEV (reference sequence). The CDR3 nucleotides are TGTGCCAGCACTTCCCAGGGGGCATTAACTGAAGCTTTCTTT. This encodes CASTSQGALTEAFF.

The chain carries TRBV6-5 and TRBJ2-7; 9 nucleotides line up with TRBD1. CDR1 MNHEY and CDR2 SVGAGI come from the germline V gene. V lost 4 bases and J lost 2; bases outside the gene matches: 6. The CDR3 is 15 residues long. The CDR3, as DNA: TGTGCCAGCAGTTCCAGGACAGGGGAGACCTACGAGCAGTACTTC. Residues: CASSSRTGETYEQYF.

The chain couples TRBV2 to TRBJ2-1; no clear D gene. The CDR3 covers 10 residues. Trimming took off 8 bases at V and 5 bases at J, with 4 bases between the two ends. The germline gives CDR1 SNHLY, CDR2 FYNNEI. The CDR3 spells CASGDNEQFF. The CDR3 bases are TGTGCCAGCGGAGACAATGAGCAGTTCTTC.

The chain uses TRBV5-1 and TRBJ1-2; 10 bases map to TRBD1. The V segment lost 2 bases and the J segment 1 base; nucleotides outside the gene matches: 2. There are 15 residues in the CDR3. The germline V gene encodes CDR1 SGHRS and CDR2 YFSETQ. Written as DNA, the CDR3 is TGCGCCAGCAGCTTAGGGGACAGGGGTAACTATGGCTACACCTTC. It codes for CASSLGDRGNYGYTF. The full variable domain, with the rest looked up from reference TRBV5-1 and TRBJ1-2, is KAGVTQTPRYLIKTRGQQVTLSCSPISGHRSVSWYQQTPGQGLQFLFEYFSETQRNKGNFPGRFSGRQFSNSRSEMNVSTLELGDSALYLCASSLGDRGNYGYTFGSGTRLTVV.

The chain carries TRBV19 and TRBJ2-7, with D possibly matching TRBD1 (5 bases). The V gene lost 5 bases and the J gene lost 2 bases, with 10 bases spanning the gap. Germline loops: CDR1 LNHDA, CDR2 SQIVND (reference sequence). This CDR3 is 13 amino acids long. The CDR3 loop reads CASSLQVPYEQYF. As DNA, the CDR3 is TGTGCCAGTAGTCTACAGGTCCCCTACGAGCAGTACTTC.

This clone was observed a single time. The chain uses TRBV6-4 and TRBJ1-6; D not certain. Trimming took off 4 bases at V and 9 bases at J, with 10 bases between the two ends. Germline V gives CDR1 MRHNA, CDR2 SNTAGT. This CDR3 region has 13 residues. The CDR3: CASSVGLGSPLHF. In DNA form, the CDR3 reads TGTGCCAGCAGTGTCGGACTGGGTTCACCCCTCCACTTT.

J is TRBJ2-1 and V is TRBV27, with TRBD2 as a possible D gene (5 bases). This CDR3 region has 15 residues. Trimming stripped 2 bases from V and 2 bases from J, with 10 bases between. Germline V gene lookup returns CDR1 MNHEY and CDR2 SMNVEV (reference sequence). The CDR3 coding sequence is TGTGCCAGCAGTTTAGTCGAGAGGGCCTACAATGAGCAGTTCTTC. Protein product: CASSLVERAYNEQFF.

CDR3 nucleotides: TGTGCCAGCAAGACAGGGGGGACAGGCGGCTACACCTTC. Protein product: CASKTGGTGGYTF. The chain carries TRBV27 and TRBJ1-2, with 9 bases fitting TRBD1. V gave up 7 bases and J gave up 8 bases; unmatched junction bases: 8. The CDR3 runs 13 residues. Germline values: CDR1 MNHEY, CDR2 SMNVEV (reference sequence).

This rearrangement joins TRBV6-5 to TRBJ2-1, with a weak D call TRBD2 (5 bases). V lost 6 bases, J lost 4 bases, and 7 bases lay in between. Germline CDR1 is MNHEY and CDR2 is SVGAGI. The CDR3 spans 12 residues. CDR3 amino acids: CASRSGYNEQFF. The CDR3, as DNA: TGTGCCAGCAGGTCGGGATACAATGAGCAGTTCTTC.

The genes are TRBV27 and TRBJ2-1, with 10 bases fitting TRBD2. The CDR3 loop spans 16 amino acids. V shed 5 bases, J shed 1 base, and the junction held 5 bases outside the gene matches. Germline CDR1 and CDR2: MNHEY and SMNVEV (reference sequence). The CDR3 DNA reads as TGTGCCAGCAGTCCCGGACTAGCGGCTTCCTACAATGAGCAGTTCTTC. Protein product: CASSPGLAASYNEQFF.

Here the CDR3 reads CASSFSGGAVNEQFF. In nucleotides, the CDR3 is TGTGCCAGCAGCTTTAGCGGGGGGGCTGTCAATGAGCAGTTCTTC. J is TRBJ2-1 and V is TRBV7-6; 11 bases match TRBD2. With V trimmed by 3 bases and J by 6 bases, 4 bases remained unmatched. The V gene's germline CDR1 is SGHVS and CDR2 FNYEAQ. The CDR3 covers 15 residues.

This chain joins TRBV9 and TRBJ1-2, with D tentatively TRBD1 (6 bases). In germline, CDR1 is SGDLS, CDR2 YYNGEE. The CDR3 consists of 14 residues. V lost 4 bases, J lost 5 bases, and 15 bases lay in between. The CDR3 DNA reads TGTGCCAGCAGCCCGCGCGACAGGCATTATGGCTACACCTTC. Protein: CASSPRDRHYGYTF.

This sequence joins TRBV9 and TRBJ2-3, with TRBD2 matching 9 bases. The CDR3 runs to 17 residues. The trim removed 1 base at V and 6 bases at J, leaving 12 bases unmatched. In germline, CDR1 is SGDLS, CDR2 YYNGEE. CDR3 DNA sequence: TGTGCCAGCAGCGTATTAGGTGATAGCGGGGGCTATGATACGCAGTATTTT. This translates into CASSVLGDSGGYDTQYF.

Of note for this clone: Other DNA sequences in this sample translate to the same CDR3. The chain carries TRBV19 and TRBJ2-1; 9 positions match TRBD2. The germline V gene encodes CDR1 LNHDA and CDR2 SQIVND (reference sequence). The junction had 17 bases not matched to a gene; V was cut back by 9 bases and J by 8 bases. This CDR3 spans 16 amino acids. CDR3 loop: CASSPPRRGGLDEQFF. The CDR3 DNA follows: TGTGCCAGCAGTCCTCCCAGGCGGGGGGGCCTGGATGAGCAGTTCTTC. The complete variable domain, with remaining parts taken from reference TRBV19 and TRBJ2-1, reads DGGITQSPKYLFRKEGQNVTLSCEQNLNHDAMYWYRQDPGQGLRLIYYSQIVNDFQKGDIAEGYSVSREKKESFPLTVTSAQKNPTAFYLCASSPPRRGGLDEQFFGPGTRLTVL.

The rearrangement joins TRBV9 to TRBJ2-1; TRBD2 aligns across 13 bases. Germline CDR1 and CDR2: SGDLS and YYNGEE. V trimming: 3 bases; J trimming: 2 bases; junction bases outside the gene matches: 2. This CDR3 region has 16 residues. CDR3 in amino acids: CASSAGTSGTYNEQFF. The CDR3 DNA sequence: TGTGCCAGCAGCGCCGGGACTAGCGGGACCTACAATGAGCAGTTCTTC. Based on the CDR3 plus reference TRBV9 and TRBJ2-1, the full variable domain is DSGVTQTPKHLITATGQRVTLRCSPRSGDLSVYWYQQSLDQGLQFLIQYYNGEERAKGNILERFSAQQFPDLHSELNLSSLELGDSALYFCASSAGTSGTYNEQFFGPGTRLTVL.

This chain uses TRBV5-4 with TRBJ2-5, with TRBD1 matching 9 bases. The CDR3 spans 15 residues. V trimming: 4 bases; J trimming: 5 bases; junction bases outside the gene matches: 9. Germline V gene sequence: CDR1 SGHNT, CDR2 YYREEE (reference sequence). The CDR3 sequence: CASSDTGQGTETQYF. In DNA, the CDR3 is TGTGCCAGCAGCGATACAGGACAGGGGACCGAGACCCAGTACTTC.

The chain combines TRBV27 with TRBJ1-1; 9 bases fit TRBD1. V was clipped by 10 bases and J by 4 bases; unmatched bases: 7. The germline CDR1 and CDR2 sequences are MNHEY and SMNVEV (reference sequence). The CDR3 has 13 residues. CDR3 nucleotide sequence: TGTGCCACGAGACAGGGGGTTGGCACTGAAGCTTTCTTT. Translated: CATRQGVGTEAFF.

The chain links TRBV25-1 to TRBJ1-2; possible D gene TRBD1, 6 bases. Germline values: CDR1 MGHDK, CDR2 SYGVNS. V dropped 1 base and J dropped 5 bases, with 17 bases sitting between them. This CDR3 contains 16 residues. Here the CDR3 DNA reads TGTGCCAGCAGTGAATCCATTGAAGGGGGTCCGTATGGCTACACCTTC. Protein: CASSESIEGGPYGYTF.

This rearrangement joins TRBV9 to TRBJ1-1, with 8 bases fitting TRBD1. The V gene end was trimmed by 4 bases and the J gene end by 8 bases; junction bases not matched to a gene: 4. The CDR3 runs 12 residues. Germline V gene lookup returns CDR1 SGDLS and CDR2 YYNGEE. CDR3 nucleotides: TGTGCCAGCAGCCCAGGGACAGGAGAAGCTTTCTTT. Protein: CASSPGTGEAFF. The full variable domain, in which reference TRBV9 and TRBJ1-1 provide the parts outside the CDR3, is DSGVTQTPKHLITATGQRVTLRCSPRSGDLSVYWYQQSLDQGLQFLIQYYNGEERAKGNILERFSAQQFPDLHSELNLSSLELGDSALYFCASSPGTGEAFFGQGTRLTVV.